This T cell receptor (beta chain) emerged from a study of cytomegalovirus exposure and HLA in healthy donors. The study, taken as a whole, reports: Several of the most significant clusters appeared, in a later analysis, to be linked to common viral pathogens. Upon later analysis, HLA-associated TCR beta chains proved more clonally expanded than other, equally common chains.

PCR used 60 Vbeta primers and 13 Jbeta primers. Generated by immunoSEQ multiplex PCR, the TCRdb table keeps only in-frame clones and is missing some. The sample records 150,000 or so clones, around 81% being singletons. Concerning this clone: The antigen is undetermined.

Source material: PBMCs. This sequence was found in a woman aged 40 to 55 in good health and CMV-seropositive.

Here the CDR3 reads CASSPLPRGVYTF. The CDR3 coding sequence is TGTGCCAGCAGCCCCCTCCCCCGGGGAGTCTACACCTTC. This chain joins TRBV9 and TRBJ1-2; D ambiguous. With 4 bases removed from V and 10 bases from J, the gap between germline ends came to 17 bases. The V gene's germline CDR1 is SGDLS and CDR2 YYNGEE. The CDR3 runs to 13 residues.